The clone carrying this TCR beta chain was seen once. A read error is the likely source, as a far larger clone sits one nucleotide away. This entry comes from a study of shared clonotypes between healthy human individuals. The method was immunoSEQ multiplex PCR; TCRdb's version includes in-frame clones alone and lacks a portion of them. The sample has about 490,000 clones, about 82% seen once. Germline V gene lookup returns CDR1 MNHNS and CDR2 SASEGT. This CDR3 comprises 14 residues. The chain links TRBV6-1 to TRBJ2-2; D tentatively fits TRBD1 or TRBD2 (5 bases each). This TCR was sampled from a woman aged 40 to 50 in good health. Some clones in this sample may be carry-over from other donors' samples. Sequencing used PBMCs. The CDR3 sequence: CASSEVADTGEMFF. The CDR3 coding sequence is TGTGCCAGCAGTGAAGTTGCGGACACCGGGGAGATGTTTTTT.